These T cell receptor beta chains were read from a single sample in a study of cytomegalovirus exposure and HLA in healthy donors. Profiling relied on immunoSEQ multiplex PCR, and the TCRdb table lists in-frame clones only, not all of them. The sample lists over 200,000 clones, 85% to 90% occurring once. Source material: PBMCs. The receptors stem from a woman aged 18-35 years in good health and CMV-seronegative. Both conserved end residues are part of each CDR3. The D gene is left open where the match is weak. Some rows have no size entry. The others give once, few or many, or a class for an expanded clone.

V gene: TRBV18; J gene: TRBJ2-7; D gene: TRBD1; clone size: .; CDR3 protein: CASSTGQTSSYEQYF; CDR3 DNA: TGTGCCAGCTCGACGGGACAGACCAGCTCCTACGAGCAGTACTTC
V gene: TRBV30; J gene: TRBJ2-2; D gene: .; clone size: .; CDR3 protein: CAWRGSGGTGELFF; CDR3 DNA: TGTGCCTGGAGAGGTAGCGGCGGCACCGGGGAGCTGTTTTTT
V gene: TRBV5-1; J gene: TRBJ2-7; D gene: TRBD2; clone size: .; CDR3 protein: CASSLGASGRALYEQYF; CDR3 DNA: TGCGCCAGCAGCTTGGGGGCTAGCGGGAGGGCGTTGTACGAGCAGTACTTC
V gene: TRBV21-1; J gene: TRBJ2-3; D gene: .; clone size: once; CDR3 protein: CASGSTSTDTQYF; CDR3 DNA: TGTGCCAGCGGCAGCACTAGCACAGATACGCAGTATTTT
V gene: TRBV2; J gene: TRBJ1-4; D gene: .; clone size: .; CDR3 protein: CASTIARDEKLFF; CDR3 DNA: TGTGCCAGCACTATAGCAAGAGATGAAAAACTGTTTTTT
V gene: TRBV6-5; J gene: TRBJ1-1; D gene: .; clone size: .; CDR3 protein: CASSRSQGLAEAFF; CDR3 DNA: TGTGCCAGCAGTCGCTCGCAGGGACTCGCTGAAGCTTTCTTT
V gene: TRBV29-1; J gene: TRBJ2-7; D gene: .; clone size: .; CDR3 protein: CSVGGQGYEQYF; CDR3 DNA: TGCAGCGTGGGGGGGCAGGGCTACGAGCAGTACTTC
V gene: TRBV23-1; J gene: TRBJ2-5; D gene: .; clone size: .; CDR3 protein: CASSQPRRGDSIQETQYF; CDR3 DNA: TGCGCCAGCAGTCAACCCAGAAGGGGGGACAGCATCCAAGAGACCCAGTACTTC
V gene: TRBV27; J gene: TRBJ2-1; D gene: .; clone size: .; CDR3 protein: CASRFWPLRLGDNEQFF; CDR3 DNA: TGTGCCAGCAGGTTCTGGCCCCTTCGATTGGGAGACAATGAGCAGTTCTTC
V gene: TRBV5-1; J gene: TRBJ2-3; D gene: .; clone size: .; CDR3 protein: CASSPASSKAQYF; CDR3 DNA: TGCGCCAGCAGCCCAGCCTCTAGTAAAGCGCAGTATTTT
V gene: TRBV9; J gene: TRBJ2-1; D gene: TRBD2; clone size: .; CDR3 protein: CASSVSGRLGEQFF; CDR3 DNA: TGTGCCAGCAGCGTTAGCGGGAGATTAGGGGAGCAGTTCTTC
V gene: TRBV6-5; J gene: TRBJ2-7; D gene: .; clone size: .; CDR3 protein: CASRELGGVYEQYF; CDR3 DNA: TGTGCCAGCAGGGAACTAGGAGGTGTCTACGAGCAGTACTTC
V gene: TRBV5-1; J gene: TRBJ2-1; D gene: .; clone size: .; CDR3 protein: CASSLGGIPYYNEQFF; CDR3 DNA: TGCGCCAGCAGCTTGGGCGGGATCCCCTACTACAATGAGCAGTTCTTC
V gene: TRBV27; J gene: TRBJ2-7; D gene: .; clone size: once; CDR3 protein: CASSPSASSYEQYF; CDR3 DNA: TGTGCCAGCAGTCCCTCCGCCAGCTCCTACGAGCAGTACTTC
V gene: TRBV7-2; J gene: TRBJ2-3; D gene: TRBD2; clone size: .; CDR3 protein: CASSVGLAGVADTQYF; CDR3 DNA: TGTGCCAGCAGCGTCGGACTAGCGGGAGTGGCAGATACGCAGTATTTT
V gene: TRBV27; J gene: TRBJ1-4; D gene: .; clone size: .; CDR3 protein: CASRRGATNEKLFF; CDR3 DNA: TGTGCCAGCAGGAGAGGAGCAACTAATGAAAAACTGTTTTTT
V gene: TRBV28; J gene: TRBJ1-5; D gene: TRBD1; clone size: .; CDR3 protein: CASRRPGDRSQPQHF; CDR3 DNA: TGTGCCAGCCGAAGACCGGGGGACAGGAGTCAGCCCCAGCATTTT
V gene: TRBV4-2; J gene: TRBJ2-7; D gene: .; clone size: .; CDR3 protein: CASSQDRLMTYEQYF; CDR3 DNA: TGTGCCAGCAGCCAAGATCGCCTAATGACCTACGAGCAGTACTTC
V gene: TRBV4-2; J gene: TRBJ1-1; D gene: .; clone size: .; CDR3 protein: CASSLWRVQNTEAFF; CDR3 DNA: TGTGCCAGCAGCCTGTGGAGGGTCCAGAACACTGAAGCTTTCTTT
V gene: TRBV11-2; J gene: TRBJ2-1; D gene: .; clone size: .; CDR3 protein: CASSPRLVALHWEQFF; CDR3 DNA: TGTGCCAGCAGCCCAAGACTAGTGGCTTTGCATTGGGAGCAGTTCTTC
V gene: TRBV29-1; J gene: TRBJ2-3; D gene: TRBD2; clone size: .; CDR3 protein: CSVEDLLAGTDTQYF; CDR3 DNA: TGCAGCGTTGAAGATCTTCTAGCGGGCACAGATACGCAGTATTTT
V gene: TRBV19; J gene: TRBJ1-5; D gene: TRBD1; clone size: once; CDR3 protein: CASRDRDNQPQHF; CDR3 DNA: TGTGCCAGTAGGGACAGGGACAATCAGCCCCAGCATTTT
V gene: TRBV28; J gene: TRBJ1-5; D gene: .; clone size: few; CDR3 protein: CASSWPSQPQHF; CDR3 DNA: TGTGCCAGCAGTTGGCCCTCGCAGCCCCAGCATTTT
V gene: TRBV5-1; J gene: TRBJ1-1; D gene: TRBD1; clone size: few; CDR3 protein: CASSLAGQGTEAFF; CDR3 DNA: TGCGCCAGCAGCTTGGCCGGACAGGGCACTGAAGCTTTCTTT
V gene: TRBV6-6; J gene: TRBJ2-7; D gene: .; clone size: .; CDR3 protein: CASRAKDRHSYEQYF; CDR3 DNA: TGTGCCAGCAGAGCTAAAGACAGGCACTCCTACGAGCAGTACTTC
V gene: TRBV5-1; J gene: TRBJ1-2; D gene: .; clone size: .; CDR3 protein: CASSLDPGHRYGYTF; CDR3 DNA: TGCGCCAGCAGCTTGGACCCGGGACACCGCTATGGCTACACCTTC
V gene: TRBV7-2; J gene: TRBJ2-5; D gene: TRBD1; clone size: .; CDR3 protein: CASSIRQGARETQYF; CDR3 DNA: TGTGCCAGCAGCATCAGACAGGGGGCGCGGGAGACCCAGTACTTC
V gene: TRBV18; J gene: TRBJ1-2; D gene: TRBD1; clone size: .; CDR3 protein: CASSPGQGIGYGYTF; CDR3 DNA: TGTGCCAGCTCACCCGGACAGGGAATAGGTTATGGCTACACCTTC
V gene: TRBV28; J gene: TRBJ1-2; D gene: .; clone size: .; CDR3 protein: CASSFTGGSDGYTF; CDR3 DNA: TGTGCCAGCAGTTTCACAGGTGGTTCCGATGGCTACACCTTC
V gene: TRBV4-2; J gene: TRBJ2-1; D gene: TRBD2; clone size: .; CDR3 protein: CASSQVVGAGNEQFF; CDR3 DNA: TGTGCCAGCAGCCAAGTAGTGGGAGCGGGGAATGAGCAGTTCTTC
V gene: TRBV27; J gene: TRBJ2-1; D gene: .; clone size: .; CDR3 protein: CASGRTANEQFF; CDR3 DNA: TGTGCCAGCGGGAGGACCGCCAATGAGCAGTTCTTC
V gene: TRBV28; J gene: TRBJ2-7; D gene: TRBD1; clone size: .; CDR3 protein: CASSIGDRVSVPYF; CDR3 DNA: TGTGCCAGCAGTATCGGGGACAGGGTCTCCGTTCCGTACTTC
V gene: TRBV29-1; J gene: TRBJ2-1; D gene: .; clone size: .; CDR3 protein: CSVELGSYNEQFF; CDR3 DNA: TGCAGCGTTGAGCTAGGGAGCTACAATGAGCAGTTCTTC